The present T cell receptor beta chain was sequenced within a study of lymphopenia after photon versus proton radiotherapy. Study conclusions and caveats: Photon-treated patients lost naive T cells and TCR diversity; proton-treated stayed stable.

TCRdb's table, derived via immunoSEQ multiplex PCR, lists solely in-frame clones and lacks some. The sample contains around 16,000 clones, 88% of which appear only once. Remarks on this clone: Antigen specificity is unknown.

Germline lookup yields CDR1 SNHLY and CDR2 FYNNEI. The CDR3 has 18 residues. V lost 1 base and J lost 2; bases outside the gene matches: 13. The receptor's source is a woman aged 60-75 years with cholangiocarcinoma. Some clones in this sample may be carry-over from other donors' samples. Specimen: peripheral blood, collected from a patient treated with proton-based radiotherapy. The J gene is TRBJ2-5, the V gene TRBV2; the match to TRBD2 covers 7 bases. The DNA for the CDR3 is TGTGCCAGCAGTGAAGGGCTAGCGGCAACCGGCGCTCAAGAGACCCAGTACTTC. It yields the protein CASSEGLAATGAQETQYF. Complete variable domain (other parts from reference TRBV2 and TRBJ2-5): EPEVTQTPSHQVTQMGQEVILRCVPISNHLYFYWYRQILGQKVEFLVSFYNNEISEKSEIFDDQFSVERPDGSNFTLKIRSTKLEDSAMYFCASSEGLAATGAQETQYFGPGTRLLVL.